Below are 22 T cell receptor beta chains sequenced from a single sample in a study of human T cells and chemical hapten exposure. The time point was: patch test 1, 2 weeks after DPC sensitization. Documented treatment: therapeutic diphenylcyclopropenone sensitization with weekly scalp DPC. TCRdb fed the RACE reads into MiXCR, producing one record per CDR3 protein. The repertoire holds 74,000 or so distinct CDR3 sequences, with around 10% as singletons. This sample comprised whole blood, obtained in connection with sensitization to the hapten diphenylcyclopropenone (DPC). These receptors were collected from a woman aged 45-65 years with alopecia areata. Some clones in this sample may be carry-over from other donors' samples.

The chain recombines TRBV5-1 with TRBJ2-6; unclear D gene. Per germline, CDR1 SGHRS and CDR2 YFSETQ. CDR3 length: 18 residues. Trimming removed 2 bases from V and 0 bases from J, with 15 bases in between. The CDR3 DNA reads as TGCGCCAGCAGCTTAACCGGGCCGATAAGCTCTGGGGCCAACGTCCTGACTTTC. It is translated as CASSLTGPISSGANVLTF.

This chain joins TRBV5-4 and TRBJ2-6; D gene ambiguous. The germline V and J ends were trimmed by 7 bases and 0 bases, with 8 bases remaining between them. CDR3 length equals 14 residues. Per germline, CDR1 SGHNT and CDR2 YYREEE (reference sequence). This CDR3 reads CASGQSSGANVLTF. CDR3 DNA: TGTGCCAGCGGCCAGAGCTCTGGGGCCAACGTCCTGACTTTC.

The genes are TRBV18 and TRBJ1-5; D uncertain. Germline V gives CDR1 KGHSH, CDR2 LQKENI. Between the trimmed V and J ends, which lost 2 bases and 9 bases, there was a span of 14 bases. The CDR3 runs to 14 residues. The chain's CDR3 is CASSPDPTSPPQHF. CDR3 sequence (DNA): TGTGCCAGCTCACCAGACCCCACATCCCCGCCCCAGCATTTT.

The CDR3, as DNA: TGTGCCACCAGCACAAGAGATACGCAGTATTTT. It yields the protein CATSTRDTQYF. This sequence joins TRBV15 and TRBJ2-3; no reliable D call. Trimming cost V 4 bases and J 5 bases, with 4 bases left between them. The V gene's germline CDR1 is LNHNV and CDR2 YYDKDF (reference sequence). The CDR3 runs to 11 residues.

The chain links TRBV7-6 to TRBJ1-4; TRBD1 agrees at 9 bases. Germline assignment: CDR1 SGHVS and CDR2 FNYEAQ. The V gene end was trimmed by 2 bases and the J gene end by 10 bases; junction bases not matched to a gene: 8. The CDR3 has 15 amino acids. The CDR3 loop is CASSLSTGGQGKLFF. The CDR3 bases are TGTGCCAGCAGCTTAAGTACAGGGGGCCAAGGAAAACTGTTTTTT.

This clonotype was found many times. The chain carries TRBV14 and TRBJ2-1; TRBD2 aligns across 9 bases. Germline values: CDR1 SGHDN, CDR2 FVKESK. The CDR3 sequence is 15 residues long. Trimming removed 1 base from V and 9 bases from J; junction bases left unmatched: 7. In DNA form, the CDR3 reads TGTGCCAGCAGCCAAGTGGCGGGAGGGTCGGGTGAGCAGTTCTTC. It specifies CASSQVAGGSGEQFF.

The rearrangement uses TRBV30 and TRBJ2-7; D could derive from TRBD1 or TRBD2 (5 bases each). Germline CDR1 GTSNPN, CDR2 SVGIG (reference sequence). CDR3 length: 14 amino acids. Deletions cut 3 bases from V and 6 bases from J, with 18 bases between. CDR3 DNA: TGTGCCTGGAGCCAGACTCCGGGGACCCCCGAGCAGTACTTC. Protein sequence: CAWSQTPGTPEQYF.

This clonotype was picked up a small number of times. The V and J genes are TRBV7-9 and TRBJ1-6; D uncertain. Germline CDR1 reads SEHNR; CDR2 reads FQNEAQ (reference sequence). The CDR3 runs 12 residues. V lost 6 bases, J lost 6 bases, and 6 bases lay in between. The CDR3 DNA sequence: TGTGCCAGCAGAGAGGGTAATTCACCCCTCCACTTT. It specifies CASREGNSPLHF.

The sample holds a few counts of this clonotype. This chain uses TRBV6-5 with TRBJ1-1; D may be TRBD1 (5 bases). The CDR3 is 15 residues long. V dropped 2 bases and J dropped 5 bases, with 15 bases sitting between them. Germline V CDR1 and CDR2: MNHEY, SVGAGI. The CDR3 DNA reads TGTGCCAGCAGTTACGACCCGACCAGGGCGACTGAAGCTTTCTTT. It specifies CASSYDPTRATEAFF.

This clonotype has ten or more counts. V and J are TRBV7-9 and TRBJ2-7, with TRBD1 identical over 7 bases. CDR3 length: 14 residues. V shed 4 bases, J shed 0 bases, and the junction held 3 bases outside the gene matches. Per germline, CDR1 SEHNR and CDR2 FQNEAQ (reference sequence). The CDR3 reads CASSSTGSSYEQYF. The CDR3 nucleotides read TGTGCCAGCAGCTCGACAGGGAGCTCCTACGAGCAGTACTTC.

The chain uses TRBV20-1 and TRBJ2-1; D call uncertain. This CDR3 comprises 10 residues. Looked up from germline, CDR1 is DFQATT and CDR2 is SNEGSKA (reference sequence). The V gene lost 6 bases and the J gene lost 10 bases, with 10 bases spanning the gap. The CDR3 loop reads CSALDREQFF. The CDR3 nucleotides read TGCAGTGCGCTGGACCGAGAGCAGTTCTTC.

Of note for this clonotype: One end of the junction does not line up with germline, which may come from a read error. CDR3 loop: CVSSLRSNWGKNIQYF. CDR3 DNA: TGTGTCAGCAGCCTGCGGTCGAACTGGGGCAAAAACATTCAGTACTTC. This chain joins TRBV14 and TRBJ2-4; D is uncertain. Germline CDR1 reads SGHDN; CDR2 reads FVKESK. The length of the CDR3 is 16 residues.

The CDR3 nucleotides read TGTGCCAGCGCCTTGGAGGGCAATCAGCCCCAGCATTTT. This gives the protein CASALEGNQPQHF. The chain links TRBV7-9 to TRBJ1-5; D gene unclear. The ends were cut back, 8 bases at V and 2 bases at J, with 10 bases in the middle. Per the germline V gene, CDR1 is SEHNR and CDR2 is FQNEAQ (reference sequence). The CDR3 loop spans 13 amino acids.

Many counts were recorded for this clonotype. The chain combines TRBV18 with TRBJ2-5; 12 nucleotides align to TRBD2. This CDR3 is 16 amino acids long. Germline CDR1 KGHSH, CDR2 LQKENI. Trimming took 0 bases from V and 5 from J; bases not matched to a gene: 4. The CDR3 is CASSPPGLAGLETQYF. The CDR3 DNA reads as TGTGCCAGCTCACCACCGGGACTAGCGGGTCTCGAGACCCAGTACTTC.

The chain uses TRBV9 and TRBJ2-3; D remains unclear. V was clipped by 2 bases and J by 5 bases, with 6 bases between them. The CDR3 runs 12 residues. Germline V gives CDR1 SGDLS, CDR2 YYNGEE. For the CDR3, the DNA is TGTGCCAGCAGCGTTAGTCGAGATACGCAGTATTTT. This sequence encodes CASSVSRDTQYF.

This clonotype was counted only a few times. This sequence joins TRBV28 and TRBJ2-7; 7 nucleotides align to TRBD2. With V trimmed by 3 bases and J by 1 base, 15 bases remained unmatched. The CDR3 sequence is 18 residues long. Germline assignment: CDR1 MDHEN and CDR2 SYDVKM. The CDR3 DNA reads TGTGCCAGCAGTTTGGAGTTAGGAGGGAGGGCCGGGTCCTACGAGCAGTACTTC. This gives the protein CASSLELGGRAGSYEQYF.

The chain recombines TRBV18 with TRBJ1-3; D is uncertain. Between the trimmed V and J ends, which lost 2 bases and 0 bases, there was a span of 14 bases. The germline CDR1 and CDR2 sequences are KGHSH and LQKENI. This CDR3 region has 17 residues. CDR3 bases: TGTGCCAGCTCACCAAAGAGTACACTGAGCTCTGGAAACACCATATATTTT. It yields the protein CASSPKSTLSSGNTIYF.

This clonotype was seen many times. This chain links TRBV10-2 with TRBJ1-1; 7 bases fit TRBD1. Trimming took 6 bases from V and 9 from J; bases not matched to a gene: 7. Germline loops: CDR1 WSHSY, CDR2 SAAADI. The CDR3 totals 12 residues. CDR3 residues: CASSPGGRQAFF. For the CDR3, the DNA is TGCGCCAGCAGCCCAGGGGGACGACAAGCTTTCTTT.

The chain employs TRBV7-6 and TRBJ2-1, with D possibly matching TRBD2 (6 bases). The germline V gene has CDR1 SGHVS and CDR2 FNYEAQ. The CDR3 extends over 15 amino acids. Trimming stripped 4 bases from V and 5 bases from J, with 15 bases between. The CDR3 sequence is CASSSGTLVNNEQFF. Here the CDR3 DNA reads TGTGCCAGCAGCTCAGGGACTTTAGTTAACAATGAGCAGTTCTTC. Full variable domain (remainder filled in from reference TRBV7-6 and TRBJ2-1): GAGVSQSPRYKVTKRGQDVALRCDPISGHVSLYWYRQALGQGPEFLTYFNYEAQQDKSGLPNDRFSAERPEGSISTLTIQRTEQRDSAMYRCASSSGTLVNNEQFFGPGTRLTVL.

In this sample, this clonotype turned up many times. The rearrangement links TRBV7-2 to TRBJ2-7; D is undetermined. V was pared by 5 bases and J by 3 bases, with 14 bases between. The length of the CDR3 is 14 residues. Germline V gene lookup returns CDR1 SGHTA and CDR2 FQGNSA. This CDR3 is CASSPATPGYEQYF. The DNA for the CDR3 is TGTGCCAGCAGCCCGGCGACACCCGGCTACGAGCAGTACTTC.

This clonotype came up many times. This chain links TRBV27 with TRBJ1-5, with TRBD1 matching over 9 bases. With 5 bases clipped from V and 1 base from J, the junction kept 6 bases outside the gene matches. Germline-derived CDR1 and CDR2 are MNHEY and SMNVEV (reference sequence). This CDR3 region has 16 residues. CDR3 amino acids: CASSLYGTGSNQPQHF. CDR3 coding DNA: TGTGCCAGCAGTCTATACGGGACAGGGAGCAATCAGCCCCAGCATTTT.

In DNA, the CDR3 is TGTGCCAGCACCCCGAAGGACAGGGGGCGAGATACGCAGTATTTT. It encodes CASTPKDRGRDTQYF. This chain joins TRBV5-5 and TRBJ2-3, with 11 bases fitting TRBD1. V dropped 6 bases and J dropped 5; count of bases not matched to a gene: 8. CDR3 length equals 15 residues. Germline values: CDR1 SGHKS, CDR2 YYEKEE (reference sequence). Looking up the rest from reference TRBV5-5 and TRBJ2-3 gives the full variable domain: DAGVTQSPTHLIKTRGQQVTLRCSPISGHKSVSWYQQVLGQGPQFIFQYYEKEERGRGNFPDRFSARQFPNYSSELNVNALLLGDSALYLCASTPKDRGRDTQYFGPGTRLTVL.